This T cell receptor beta chain was documented in a study of T cell clones after liver transplantation. Across the study: Post-transplant blood was tracked for graft-donor-reactive T cell clones identified in a pre-transplant mixed lymphocyte reaction. Study observations and caveats: The donor-reactive repertoire was only partly measurable in two subjects, lacking donor cells. Graft donor-reactive T cells possibly entered the graft instead of undergoing deletion. A larger donor-reactive than third-party decline suggested partial antigen-specific deletion.

In regard to this clone: The antigen remains unidentified.

The germline V gene encodes CDR1 SGHRS and CDR2 YFSETQ. The CDR3 spans 16 residues. V lost 3 bases, J lost 5 bases, and 20 bases lay in between. Assay used: immunoSEQ multiplex PCR; TCRdb lists only in-frame clones, some missing. The sample has 95,000 to 130,000 clones, about nine tenths seen once; the top ten hold 0.83%. The sample was CD4+ T cells from blood, taken 12 months after liver transplant. The clonotype comes from a human patient who received a liver transplant. The T cells may partly be graft donor cells. The chain couples TRBV5-1 to TRBJ2-5; a possible D gene is TRBD1 (6 bases). The CDR3 coding sequence is TGCGCCAGCAGCTCACAGGGAGTTGGCCTTGCGGAGACCCAGTACTTC. It translates to CASSSQGVGLAETQYF.